A selection of T cell receptor beta chains follows, all from one sample in a study of early T cells in non-severe SARS-CoV-2 infection. TCRdb called the 5' RACE reads again in MiXCR, with one record for every CDR3 protein. The profile covers some 25,000 distinct CDR3 sequences, with about 4.5% appearing a single time and about a tenth taken by the ten largest. Sequencing was carried out using whole blood. All receptors come from an adult who was a healthcare worker with PCR-confirmed SARS-CoV-2 infection or an uninfected control (not recorded which). Both conserved end residues are part of each CDR3. A D gene is named only where the DNA matches it firmly. Not every row has a clone size; where given, it reads once, few, many or a size class.

CSVVSGDFRGEQFF,TGCAGCGTTGTTTCGGGAGATTTTCGGGGTGAGCAGTTCTTC,many,-,TRBJ2-1,TRBV29-1
CASSPGDRGAYEQYF,TGTGCCAGCTCACCAGGAGACAGGGGGGCCTACGAGCAGTACTTC,-,TRBD1,TRBJ2-7,TRBV18
CASSLGVPGELFF,TGTGCCAGCAGCTTGGGGGTCCCCGGGGAGCTGTTTTTT,many,-,TRBJ2-2,TRBV5-5
CASTRTVVTEAFF,TGTGCCAGCACCCGGACAGTGGTCACTGAAGCTTTCTTT,-,-,TRBJ1-1,TRBV28
CASRPLSTDTQYF,TGTGCCAGCCGCCCCTTGAGCACAGATACGCAGTATTTT,many,-,TRBJ2-3,TRBV12-3/TRBV12-4
CAWSVQNTGELFF,TGTGCCTGGAGTGTACAGAACACCGGGGAGCTGTTTTTT,many,-,TRBJ2-2,TRBV30
CASSLDPLLAGDYNEQFF,TGTGCCAGCAGCTTAGACCCTCTACTAGCGGGAGACTACAATGAGCAGTTCTTC,many,TRBD2,TRBJ2-1,TRBV11-2
CASSLTHGQSPLHF,TGTGCCAGCAGCTTAACACATGGGCAATCACCCCTCCACTTT,many,-,TRBJ1-6,TRBV7-3
CSARGTSGSTTYEQYF,TGCAGCGCCAGAGGCACTAGCGGGAGTACCACCTACGAGCAGTACTTC,many,TRBD2,TRBJ2-7,TRBV29-1
CASSQYSGTGHQPQHF,TGTGCCAGCAGCCAATATTCCGGGACAGGGCATCAGCCCCAGCATTTT,many,TRBD1,TRBJ1-5,TRBV7-2
CSAKSQETQYF,TGCAGTGCTAAATCTCAGGAGACCCAGTACTTC,-,-,TRBJ2-5,TRBV20-1
CSAIAGGDHEQYF,TGCAGTGCTATAGCTGGTGGGGACCACGAGCAGTACTTC,medium-sized,-,TRBJ2-7,TRBV20-1
CASSYSGNSGANVLTF,TGTGCCAGCAGTTACTCGGGAAACTCTGGGGCCAACGTCCTGACTTTC,few,-,TRBJ2-6,TRBV6-6
CASSPERTGGTYEQYF,TGTGCCAGCAGCCCGGAACGGACAGGGGGTACCTACGAGCAGTACTTC,many,TRBD1,TRBJ2-7,TRBV11-1
CASSDSRGPYTDTQYF,TGTGCCAGCAGTGATTCTCGGGGACCTTACACAGATACGCAGTATTTT,many,-,TRBJ2-3,TRBV2
CASSNPGAGGDPRSGPEKLFF,TGCGCCAGCAGCAATCCAGGGGCAGGGGGAGACCCTAGAAGTGGGCCTGAAAAACTGTTTTTT,many,TRBD1,TRBJ1-4,TRBV4-1
CSVAPGFMNTEAFF,TGCAGCGTTGCTCCAGGTTTTATGAACACTGAAGCTTTCTTT,few,-,TRBJ1-1,TRBV29-1
CSVTQGTYNEQFF,TGCAGTGTAACGCAGGGAACCTACAATGAGCAGTTCTTC,many,-,TRBJ2-1,TRBV20-1
CASSVLGGIDEQYF,TGTGCCAGCAGTGTTTTAGGGGGGATCGACGAGCAGTACTTC,many,-,TRBJ2-7,TRBV2
CSASGLAGVRQYF,TGCAGTGCTAGTGGCCTAGCGGGAGTACGGCAGTACTTC,many,TRBD2,TRBJ2-7,TRBV20-1
CASSLFVGAAYGYTF,TGTGCCAGCAGTTTATTCGTCGGGGCAGCCTATGGCTACACCTTC,many,-,TRBJ1-2,TRBV6-6